A single sample gave rise to the 24 T cell receptor beta chains below, sequenced in a study of Ad26.COV2.S vaccination and SARS-CoV-2 variants. As to treatment: around 19 received Ad26.COV2.S at low or high dose, single or two shots; several received placebo; per-sample allocation not given. Specimen acquisition occurred on day 63 following the initial vaccine or placebo injection. The method was immunoSEQ multiplex PCR; TCRdb's version includes in-frame clones alone and lacks a portion of them. Of 380,000 or so clones in the sample, approximately 86% were seen once. The specimen was peripheral blood, collected in a trial of Ad26.COV2.S vaccine versus placebo. All receptors come from a person aged 18-65 years who received the Ad26.COV2.S COVID-19 vaccine or a placebo.

The chain links TRBV28 to TRBJ2-5, with D possibly matching TRBD1 (7 bases). There are 15 residues in the CDR3. The germline gives CDR1 MDHEN, CDR2 SYDVKM. Trimming shortened V by 6 bases and J by 5 bases, and 19 bases separated the two germline ends. The CDR3 loop is CASSPGGLPGETQYF. CDR3 sequence (DNA): TGTGCCAGCAGCCCAGGGGGGCTTCCGGGGGAGACCCAGTACTTC.

The V and J genes are TRBV18 and TRBJ2-3; unclear D gene. This CDR3 is built from 12 residues. Germline V CDR1 and CDR2: KGHSH, LQKENI. V was trimmed by 3 bases and J by 6 bases, leaving 7 bases between them. CDR3 nucleotide sequence: TGTGCCAGCTCACCCGAGATGGATACGCAGTATTTT. This sequence encodes CASSPEMDTQYF. Variable domain in full (rest from reference TRBV18 and TRBJ2-3): NAGVMQNPRHLVRRRGQEARLRCSPMKGHSHVYWYRQLPEEGLKFMVYLQKENIIDESGMPKERFSAEFPKEGPSILRIQQVVRGDSAAYFCASSPEMDTQYFGPGTRLTVL.

This rearrangement joins TRBV5-4 to TRBJ1-2; D uncertain. V was cut by 0 bases and J by 0 bases, with 6 bases left in between. From germline, CDR1 is SGHNT and CDR2 YYREEE (reference sequence). CDR3 length equals 14 residues. CDR3 sequence (DNA): TGTGCCAGCAGCTTGGCAGACCCTAACTATGGCTACACCTTC. Its protein is CASSLADPNYGYTF.

The rearrangement joins TRBV6-2 or TRBV6-3 to TRBJ1-1; D is possibly TRBD1 (6 bases). Germline V gives CDR1 MNHEY, CDR2 SVGEGT. This CDR3 spans 14 amino acids. V lost 2 bases to trimming and J lost 0 bases, with 7 bases between them. For the CDR3, the DNA is TGTGCCAGCAGTTACGACAGGTTGAACACTGAAGCTTTCTTT. Translation: CASSYDRLNTEAFF.

The V gene is TRBV24-1, the J gene TRBJ2-1; D remains unclear. Trimming took 1 base from V and 6 from J, leaving 9 bases between them. Germline V gene sequence: CDR1 KGHDR, CDR2 SFDVKD. CDR3 length: 14 residues. This CDR3 is CATSDLRRSNEQFF. The CDR3 nucleotides read TGTGCCACCAGTGATTTAAGACGTTCCAATGAGCAGTTCTTC.

The gene calls are TRBV10-3 and TRBJ1-1; 10 bases line up with TRBD1. With V trimmed by 3 bases and J by 5 bases, 6 bases remained unmatched. Germline loops: CDR1 ENHRY, CDR2 SYGVKD. There are 15 residues in the CDR3. This CDR3 is CAISEIRTGGTEAFF. The CDR3 region has the DNA TGTGCCATCAGTGAAATAAGGACAGGGGGGACTGAAGCTTTCTTT.

CDR3: CASSERQSTDTQYF. CDR3 DNA sequence: TGTGCCAGCAGTGAACGGCAGAGCACAGATACGCAGTATTTT. The chain employs TRBV2 and TRBJ2-3; the D is unclear. Looked up from germline, CDR1 is SNHLY and CDR2 is FYNNEI. Trimming took off 2 bases at V and 0 bases at J, with 6 bases between the two ends. The CDR3 runs 14 residues.

This clone showed up just a few times. The gene calls are TRBV19 and TRBJ2-3; 9 bases map to TRBD2. This CDR3 is built from 15 residues. CDR1 LNHDA and CDR2 SQIVND come from the germline V gene (reference sequence). Germline trimming cut 4 bases from V and 4 bases from J; bases unmatched to any gene: 6. The chain's CDR3 is CASSTWAGGPDTQYF. The CDR3 region has the DNA TGTGCCAGTAGTACCTGGGCGGGAGGGCCAGATACGCAGTATTTT.

The chain carries TRBV4-2 and TRBJ2-7, with 12 bases fitting TRBD2. Germline CDR1 and CDR2: LGHNA and YNFKEQ. CDR3 length equals 15 residues. The J segment lost 5 bases and the V segment lost 4 bases, leaving 6 bases of the junction unmatched. CDR3 DNA: TGTGCCAGCAGCCGAGCTAGCGGGAGGGCCGACGAGCAGTACTTC. Residues: CASSRASGRADEQYF.

A few counts support this clone. V gene TRBV4-2 combines with J gene TRBJ1-5, with a possible D match to TRBD1 (5 bases). This CDR3 has 15 amino acids. Per the germline V gene, CDR1 is LGHNA and CDR2 is YNFKEQ. Trimming cost V 0 bases and J 7 bases, with 13 bases left between them. CDR3 sequence reads: CASSQEGGKGQPQHF. CDR3 DNA sequence: TGTGCCAGCAGCCAAGAGGGCGGCAAGGGGCAGCCCCAGCATTTT.

The chain couples TRBV5-6 to TRBJ2-7, with D possibly being TRBD1 (6 bases). The CDR3 is 12 residues long. Between the trimmed V and J ends, which lost 4 bases and 6 bases, there was a span of 11 bases. In germline, CDR1 is SGHDT, CDR2 YYEEEE. CDR3 in DNA: TGTGCCAGCAGCCCGCAAGGGGGCGAGCAGTACTTC. Its protein is CASSPQGGEQYF.

The CDR3, as DNA: TGTGCCAGCAGTTACCTTACGGGACTAGCGAGACCCAATGAGCAGTTCTTC. It codes for CASSYLTGLARPNEQFF. The V and J genes are TRBV6-2 or TRBV6-3 and TRBJ2-1; 10 bases map to TRBD2. J gave up 6 bases and V 2 bases, and 10 bases lay outside the gene matches. CDR3 length: 17 residues. CDR1 MNHEY and CDR2 SVGEGT come from the germline V gene.

This clone was seen a single time. The rearrangement links TRBV28 to TRBJ1-2, with D hard to call. Germline CDR1 MDHEN, CDR2 SYDVKM. Trimming shortened V by 6 bases and J by 8 bases, and 13 bases separated the two germline ends. The CDR3 has 12 amino acids. CDR3 loop: CASSPLGLGYTF. The CDR3 DNA reads as TGTGCCAGCAGCCCCCTCGGGTTAGGCTACACCTTC.

Written as DNA, the CDR3 is TGTGCCAGCAGTGTACAGGGGGCGGGCTACACCTTC. It codes for CASSVQGAGYTF. The chain employs TRBV28 and TRBJ1-2, with TRBD1 matching 9 bases. The germline V gene encodes CDR1 MDHEN and CDR2 SYDVKM. V gave up 5 bases and J gave up 8 bases; unmatched junction bases: 3. This CDR3 contains 12 residues.

V and J are TRBV19 and TRBJ1-1, with TRBD1 as a possible D gene (5 bases). V was cut by 1 base and J by 5 bases, with 14 bases left in between. The V gene's germline CDR1 is LNHDA and CDR2 SQIVND (reference sequence). The CDR3 totals 15 residues. In DNA, the CDR3 is TGTGCCAGTAGTATAGCTCGGAGGGGTTCGACTGAAGCTTTCTTT. Translated: CASSIARRGSTEAFF.

Here the CDR3 DNA reads TGTGCCAGCAAGGGAAGGGGACAGGGTACCTACGAGCAGTACTTC. This translates into CASKGRGQGTYEQYF. The chain combines TRBV6-5 with TRBJ2-7; TRBD1 matches at 9 bases. The germline V gene encodes CDR1 MNHEY and CDR2 SVGAGI. CDR3 length: 15 amino acids. The V gene end was trimmed by 7 bases and the J gene end by 2 bases; junction bases not matched to a gene: 9.

This clone was picked up one time. V and J are TRBV28 and TRBJ2-2; tentatively, D is TRBD1 (6 bases). V was cut by 7 bases and J by 7 bases, with 10 bases left in between. CDR1 is MDHEN, CDR2 SYDVKM, per germline. CDR3 length: 12 residues. The CDR3 loop is CASKPGVGELFF. CDR3 DNA sequence: TGTGCCAGCAAGCCAGGGGTCGGGGAGCTGTTTTTT.

This clone showed up just once. The V call is TRBV28, the J call TRBJ1-2; 10 positions agree with TRBD1. The V segment lost 8 bases and the J segment 5 bases; nucleotides outside the gene matches: 5. This CDR3 spans 13 amino acids. The V gene's germline CDR1 is MDHEN and CDR2 SYDVKM. The CDR3 sequence: CASRQGAGYGYTF. Here the CDR3 DNA reads TGTGCCAGCCGACAGGGGGCCGGGTATGGCTACACCTTC.

The chain links TRBV21-1 to TRBJ1-5; TRBD1 was called by the table and not checked on the DNA. TRBV21-1 is a recognized pseudogene. This CDR3 has 17 residues. DNA of the CDR3: TGTGCCAGCAGCAAAGGCGGACAGGGGCAAACTTGGAAGCCCCAGCATTTT. Amino acid sequence: CASSKGGQGQTWKPQHF.

The chain combines TRBV7-9 with TRBJ2-3; 11 bases align to TRBD2. CDR3 length: 18 amino acids. The germline V gene encodes CDR1 SEHNR and CDR2 FQNEAQ (reference sequence). Losses at the gene ends were 5 bases for V and 2 bases for J; bases not matched to a gene: 12. The CDR3 bases are TGTGCCAGCAGCCGTTATCGCCCTAGCGGGAGGTCCACAGATACGCAGTATTTT. Protein sequence: CASSRYRPSGRSTDTQYF.

This clone appeared a single time. Different DNA sequences within this sample yield the same CDR3. V gene TRBV19 combines with J gene TRBJ2-6; 7 bases line up with TRBD1. Unmatched junction bases numbered 4, after V lost 8 bases and J lost 0 bases. The CDR3 sequence is 15 residues long. The germline gives CDR1 LNHDA, CDR2 SQIVND (reference sequence). The CDR3 here is CASSSGGSGANVLTF. CDR3 DNA sequence: TGTGCCAGTTCTTCAGGGGGCTCTGGGGCCAACGTCCTGACTTTC.

The chain is built from TRBV3-1 (or the pseudogene TRBV3-2) and TRBJ2-4; 7 bases align to TRBD1. The CDR3 is 15 amino acids. The germline gives CDR1 LGHDT, CDR2 YNNKEL (reference sequence). Germline trimming cut 4 bases from V and 5 bases from J; bases unmatched to any gene: 8. The CDR3 nucleotides read TGTGCCAGCAGCCCGAGTGACAGGGACCAAAACATTCAGTACTTC. Amino acid sequence: CASSPSDRDQNIQYF.

The chain uses TRBV3-1 (or the pseudogene TRBV3-2) and TRBJ1-5, with D possibly TRBD1 on 6 matching bases. In germline, CDR1 is LGHDT, CDR2 YNNKEL (reference sequence). The CDR3 runs 14 residues. V lost 4 bases to trimming and J lost 1 base, with 8 bases between them. CDR3 coding DNA: TGTGCCAGCAGCCGGCAGGGGAGCAATCAGCCCCAGCATTTT. It translates to CASSRQGSNQPQHF.

The genes are TRBV28 and TRBJ2-7; TRBD1 or TRBD2 may be the D gene (5 bases each). CDR1 and CDR2 (germline): MDHEN, SYDVKM. The CDR3 spans 13 residues. Trimming took 5 bases from V and 2 from J, leaving 10 bases between them. The CDR3 DNA follows: TGTGCCAGCAGTCCCGGGGCTACCTACGAGCAGTACTTC. Residues: CASSPGATYEQYF.